What follows are 32 T cell receptor beta chains derived from one specimen sequenced in a study of blood T cell repertoires in COVID-19. The assay was immunoSEQ multiplex PCR, and TCRdb's table has in-frame clones only and misses some. The table shows approximately 450,000 clones, with about 85% occurring only once. Sequencing was done on a sample of PBMCs or T cells enriched from blood (not recorded which). These receptors were collected from a woman in her late teens or twenties with acute COVID-19.

V usage is TRBV19 and J usage is TRBJ1-5; 7 bases line up with TRBD1. Germline V gene sequence: CDR1 LNHDA, CDR2 SQIVND (reference sequence). The CDR3 loop spans 13 amino acids. Trimming at V came to 10 bases and at J to 5 bases, leaving 8 bases not matched to a gene. The DNA for the CDR3 is TGTGCCACCGGGACAGCTATACATCAGCCCCAGCATTTT. Translated, it gives CATGTAIHQPQHF.

This chain uses TRBV30 with TRBJ2-4; TRBD1 might be the D (5 bases). The CDR3 is made up of 14 amino acids. CDR1 GTSNPN and CDR2 SVGIG come from the germline V gene (reference sequence). V lost 0 bases to trimming and J lost 5 bases, with 11 bases between them. The CDR3 reads CAWSVGRGENIQYF. The CDR3 DNA reads TGTGCCTGGAGTGTAGGTAGGGGCGAAAACATTCAGTACTTC.

This clone came up a few times. The chain couples TRBV5-1 to TRBJ1-2; D uncertain. Per germline, CDR1 SGHRS and CDR2 YFSETQ. V gave up 4 bases and J gave up 2 bases, with 15 bases separating them. This CDR3 spans 15 amino acids. The CDR3 DNA reads TGCGCCAGCAGCCCGCACAGCACAAAAAACTATGGCTACACCTTC. Translated: CASSPHSTKNYGYTF.

The chain links TRBV27 to TRBJ2-7, with 9 positions matching TRBD1. This CDR3 is 15 amino acids long. Germline loops: CDR1 MNHEY, CDR2 SMNVEV (reference sequence). V dropped 6 bases and J dropped 2; count of bases not matched to a gene: 8. Here the CDR3 DNA reads TGTGCCAGCAGGCCCCGCTGGACAGGGGCCTACGAGCAGTACTTC. It translates to CASRPRWTGAYEQYF.

The chain combines TRBV19 with TRBJ1-1, with 10 positions matching TRBD1. Germline V CDR1 and CDR2: LNHDA, SQIVND (reference sequence). The J segment lost 8 bases and the V segment lost 4 bases, leaving 4 bases of the junction unmatched. CDR3 size: 13 residues. The CDR3 here is CASSSRDRGEAFF. The CDR3 DNA reads as TGTGCCAGTAGTAGTCGGGACAGGGGCGAAGCTTTCTTT.

The chain employs TRBV14 and TRBJ2-7; 7 bases are a match to TRBD1. The CDR3 runs to 15 residues. Germline-derived CDR1 and CDR2 are SGHDN and FVKESK. V was clipped by 3 bases and J by 4 bases; unmatched bases: 9. CDR3 in amino acids: CASSQSPQGVYEQYF. The CDR3 DNA reads as TGTGCCAGCAGCCAGTCACCGCAGGGGGTGTACGAGCAGTACTTC.

Only one count was recorded for this clone. The V gene is TRBV12-5, the J gene TRBJ1-2; no definite D call. The CDR3 is made up of 11 amino acids. V was clipped by 0 bases and J by 8 bases, with 4 bases between them. The germline gives CDR1 LGHNT, CDR2 FRNRAP. DNA for the CDR3: TGTGCTAGTGGTTTGGTATCGGGCTACACCTTC. Its protein is CASGLVSGYTF.

The chain employs TRBV5-6 and TRBJ2-1; D is ambiguous. V dropped 4 bases and J dropped 9 bases, with 8 bases sitting between them. CDR1 and CDR2 (germline): SGHDT, YYEEEE. The CDR3 is 11 amino acids. CDR3 nucleotides: TGTGCCAGCAGCCACTACCCTGAGCAGTTCTTC. It specifies CASSHYPEQFF. The full variable domain, with the rest looked up from reference TRBV5-6 and TRBJ2-1, is DAGVTQSPTHLIKTRGQQVTLRCSPKSGHDTVSWYQQALGQGPQFIFQYYEEEERQRGNFPDRFSGHQFPNYSSELNVNALLLGDSALYLCASSHYPEQFFGPGTRLTVL.

The chain employs TRBV11-3 and TRBJ2-1; D is possibly TRBD2 (6 bases). The germline V and J ends were trimmed by 3 bases and 3 bases, with 15 bases remaining between them. CDR3 length equals 16 residues. The germline gives CDR1 SGHNT, CDR2 YENEEA. The CDR3 DNA follows: TGTGCCAGCAGCTTTACCGGGAGTGAGCTCTACAATGAGCAGTTCTTC. Residues: CASSFTGSELYNEQFF.

This rearrangement joins TRBV2 to TRBJ2-3; the match to TRBD2 covers 12 bases. The germline CDR1 and CDR2 sequences are SNHLY and FYNNEI. The V and J ends lost 5 bases and 4 bases, in that order; junction bases with no gene match: 4. CDR3 length: 15 amino acids. The CDR3 loop is CASSTSGGRADTQYF. The CDR3 bases are TGTGCCAGCAGTACTAGCGGGGGGAGGGCAGATACGCAGTATTTT.

The chain joins TRBV20-1 to TRBJ2-7; TRBD1 is a possible D gene (6 bases). Trimming pared 3 bases from V and 6 bases from J, leaving 9 bases between. The CDR3 consists of 11 residues. The germline V gene encodes CDR1 DFQATT and CDR2 SNEGSKA (reference sequence). The CDR3 DNA is TGCAGTGCTAGTCCGGACAGCGAGCAGTACTTC. Residues: CSASPDSEQYF.

Ten or more counts support this clone. At the DNA level, this CDR3 is encoded by other sequences in the same sample as well. The chain links TRBV18 to TRBJ1-4, with 9 bases identical to TRBD1. V gave up 3 bases and J gave up 7 bases; unmatched junction bases: 0. This CDR3 region has 13 residues. Germline loops: CDR1 KGHSH, CDR2 LQKENI. Here the CDR3 reads CASSPGQGEKLFF. CDR3 sequence (DNA): TGTGCCAGCTCACCGGGACAGGGTGAAAAACTGTTTTTT. Full variable domain (outside the CDR3, taken from reference TRBV18 and TRBJ1-4): NAGVMQNPRHLVRRRGQEARLRCSPMKGHSHVYWYRQLPEEGLKFMVYLQKENIIDESGMPKERFSAEFPKEGPSILRIQQVVRGDSAAYFCASSPGQGEKLFFGSGTQLSVL.

The rearrangement joins TRBV9 to TRBJ1-3; D is undetermined. This CDR3 is built from 14 residues. Germline CDR1 is SGDLS and CDR2 is YYNGEE. V was clipped by 0 bases and J by 3 bases, with 7 bases between them. CDR3 coding DNA: TGTGCCAGCAGCGTAGGAGGGTATGGAAACACCATATATTTT. Its translation: CASSVGGYGNTIYF.

The chain links TRBV15 to TRBJ2-7; D possibly corresponds to TRBD1 (5 bases). V dropped 1 base and J dropped 2 bases, with 9 bases sitting between them. The CDR3 loop spans 14 amino acids. Germline V gene data show CDR1 as LNHNV and CDR2 as YYDKDF (reference sequence). CDR3 in DNA: TGTGCCACCAGCAGAGGGGCAGGGACCTACGAGCAGTACTTC. Residues: CATSRGAGTYEQYF.

V is TRBV19 and J is TRBJ1-5; the match to TRBD1 covers 8 bases. Germline V gene data show CDR1 as LNHDA and CDR2 as SQIVND (reference sequence). The CDR3 extends over 14 amino acids. Trimming cost V 6 bases and J 2 bases; bases outside gene matches: 3. The CDR3, as DNA: TGTGCCAGTAGGGGACAGGCTGGCAATCAGCCCCAGCATTTT. Amino acids: CASRGQAGNQPQHF.

The chain is built from TRBV10-3 and TRBJ1-3; D not certain. Trimming took 3 bases from V and 0 from J, leaving 9 bases between them. The germline CDR1 and CDR2 sequences are ENHRY and SYGVKD. This CDR3 region has 15 residues. The CDR3 sequence: CAISESVLSGNTIYF. DNA of the CDR3: TGTGCCATCAGTGAATCGGTCCTCTCTGGAAACACCATATATTTT.

The genes are TRBV7-2 and TRBJ2-3; D gene ambiguous. Trimming stripped 4 bases from V and 2 bases from J, with 19 bases between. From germline, CDR1 is SGHTA and CDR2 FQGNSA. The CDR3 is made up of 17 amino acids. The CDR3 DNA sequence: TGTGCCAGCAGCTCCGGATCTAGGTTGACCCCCACAGATACGCAGTATTTT. As protein: CASSSGSRLTPTDTQYF.

This chain uses TRBV9 with TRBJ2-5; 7 nucleotides line up with TRBD1. The length of the CDR3 is 15 residues. The V and J ends lost 4 bases and 5 bases, in that order; junction bases with no gene match: 11. The V gene's germline CDR1 is SGDLS and CDR2 YYNGEE. CDR3 bases: TGTGCCAGCAGCTTAAGCTACAGGGGCGGGGAGACCCAGTACTTC. It yields the protein CASSLSYRGGETQYF.

The V call is TRBV27, the J call TRBJ1-2; the D gene is possibly TRBD1 (6 bases). Trimming took off 6 bases at V and 4 bases at J, with 18 bases between the two ends. Germline CDR1 is MNHEY and CDR2 is SMNVEV (reference sequence). CDR3 length equals 15 residues. The CDR3 here is CASRGIQGLVYGYTF. In DNA, the CDR3 is TGTGCCAGCAGGGGCATACAGGGATTGGTCTATGGCTACACCTTC.

The J gene is TRBJ2-7, the V gene TRBV27; 10 positions agree with TRBD2. CDR3 length: 15 amino acids. Germline-derived CDR1 and CDR2 are MNHEY and SMNVEV (reference sequence). Germline trimming cut 4 bases from V and 3 bases from J; bases unmatched to any gene: 6. CDR3 sequence reads: CASSSTSGLSYEQYF. CDR3 DNA: TGTGCCAGCAGTTCGACTAGCGGGTTGAGCTACGAGCAGTACTTC.

The J gene is TRBJ1-2, the V gene TRBV20-1; no definite D call. Trimming left V 5 bases short and J 8 bases short, with 12 bases between. Per germline, CDR1 DFQATT and CDR2 SNEGSKA (reference sequence). There are 11 residues in the CDR3. CDR3 loop: CSASTSDGYTF. CDR3 sequence (DNA): TGCAGTGCTTCTACTAGCGACGGCTACACCTTC.

The chain carries TRBV2 and TRBJ2-7; D remains unclear. The ends were cut back, 6 bases at V and 1 base at J, with 7 bases in the middle. CDR1 is SNHLY, CDR2 FYNNEI, per germline. The CDR3 has 12 residues. CDR3 amino acids: CASRLQSYEQYF. CDR3 bases: TGTGCCAGCAGGTTACAGTCCTACGAGCAGTACTTC.

This chain links TRBV27 with TRBJ2-1; the match to TRBD2 covers 7 bases. The CDR3 is 15 amino acids. Germline values: CDR1 MNHEY, CDR2 SMNVEV (reference sequence). V was clipped by 5 bases and J by 8 bases; unmatched bases: 12. CDR3 residues: CASSLYNGRMDEQFF. The CDR3 DNA reads TGTGCCAGCAGTCTTTATAACGGGAGGATGGATGAGCAGTTCTTC.

This clone was counted between two and nine times. This chain joins TRBV25-1 and TRBJ1-6, with D hard to call. Germline loops: CDR1 MGHDK, CDR2 SYGVNS. V lost 2 bases to trimming and J lost 10 bases, with 9 bases between them. This CDR3 spans 13 amino acids. In nucleotides, the CDR3 is TGTGCCAGCAGTGAAGAGGGTGTGTCACCCCTCCACTTT. Translation: CASSEEGVSPLHF.

The genes are TRBV6-5 and TRBJ1-2; perhaps TRBD1 as D (5 bases). Trimming cost V 2 bases and J 8 bases, with 18 bases left between them. Germline V lookup: CDR1 MNHEY, CDR2 SVGAGI. The CDR3 length is 15 residues. CDR3 sequence: CASSYDPSGGEGYTF. CDR3 in DNA: TGTGCCAGCAGTTACGACCCGTCGGGGGGAGAGGGCTACACCTTC.

This clone was seen once. The V gene is TRBV30, the J gene TRBJ2-1, with 9 bases fitting TRBD2. Germline V CDR1 and CDR2: GTSNPN, SVGIG (reference sequence). The CDR3 has 13 amino acids. The V and J ends lost 6 bases and 6 bases, in that order; junction bases with no gene match: 6. The CDR3: CACNPSGANEQFF. CDR3 in DNA: TGTGCCTGCAATCCTAGCGGGGCCAATGAGCAGTTCTTC.

Concerning this clone itself: Relative to the germline gene, one junction end is altered; a read error may explain this. The chain is built from TRBV7-9 and TRBJ1-5, with TRBD1 as a possible D gene (6 bases). The CDR3 loop spans 13 amino acids. The germline CDR1 and CDR2 sequences are SEHNR and FQNEAQ (reference sequence). This CDR3 reads CASSLPRDEGVWF. In nucleotides, the CDR3 is TGTGCCAGCAGCCTACCCAGGGACGAGGGGGTTTGGTTT.

As DNA, the CDR3 is TGTGCCAGCAGCCAAGAACTCCGTAGACAGGTTTTGAGGTACTTC. Translating it yields CASSQELRRQVLRYF. The chain has TRBV3-1 (or the pseudogene TRBV3-2) and TRBJ2-7; TRBD1 is a possible D gene (6 bases). The CDR3 runs 15 residues. Deletions cut 0 bases from V and 12 bases from J, with 21 bases between. Germline-derived CDR1 and CDR2 are LGHDT and YNNKEL (reference sequence).

The chain has TRBV10-1 and TRBJ2-5, with D possibly TRBD2 on 5 matching bases. V lost 0 bases and J 7 bases, leaving 15 bases between the germline ends. Germline CDR1 reads WNHNN; CDR2 reads SYGVQD (reference sequence). The CDR3 covers 15 residues. CDR3 nucleotide sequence: TGCGCCAGCAGTGAGTCGGGAGACACTATCGGGACCCAGTACTTC. This gives the protein CASSESGDTIGTQYF.

This chain links TRBV28 with TRBJ2-7; tentative D call: TRBD2 (5 bases). CDR3 length: 13 residues. The germline V and J ends were trimmed by 10 bases and 3 bases, with 16 bases remaining between them. Per germline, CDR1 MDHEN and CDR2 SYDVKM. The CDR3 is CAIGVSGNYEQYF. In nucleotides, the CDR3 is TGTGCCATCGGAGTGTCGGGGAACTACGAGCAGTACTTC.

The chain has TRBV4-1 and TRBJ2-7; the match to TRBD2 covers 10 bases. The V and J ends lost 0 bases and 7 bases, in that order; junction bases with no gene match: 18. This CDR3 contains 19 residues. The germline gives CDR1 MGHRA, CDR2 YSYEKL. CDR3: CASSQDGGGLIAGGKEQYF. CDR3 bases: TGCGCCAGCAGCCAAGACGGCGGGGGGTTAATAGCGGGAGGAAAGGAGCAGTACTTC.

This clone was counted a single time. The J gene is TRBJ1-6, the V gene TRBV5-4, with TRBD1 matching 8 bases. Germline V gene sequence: CDR1 SGHNT, CDR2 YYREEE (reference sequence). This CDR3 region has 16 residues. The ends lost 3 bases at V and 4 bases at J; junction bases unmatched: 6. As DNA, the CDR3 is TGTGCCAGCAGCTCACAGGGGGTAGGGTATAATTCACCCCTCCACTTT. It encodes CASSSQGVGYNSPLHF.